The 20 T cell receptor beta chains given below trace back to one sample, sequenced in a study of T cells after yellow fever vaccination. Each CDR3 protein gets one entry after TCRdb re-called the 5' RACE reads with MiXCR. Seen here are about 300,000 distinct CDR3 sequences, around 6.8% observed once, and the top ten hold 15% to 20%. The material sequenced was PBMCs, taken around 45 days after the first yellow fever vaccination. The receptors derive from a man between 18 and 35 years old who received the YFV17D yellow fever vaccine.

Many counts were recorded for this clonotype. The rearrangement uses TRBV7-9 and TRBJ1-1, with no clear D. Per germline, CDR1 SEHNR and CDR2 FQNEAQ (reference sequence). Trimming removed 7 bases at V and 2 bases at J, with 20 bases between. This CDR3 spans 16 amino acids. The CDR3 spells CASTPGGQLSNTEAFF. The DNA for the CDR3 is TGTGCCAGCACCCCCGGCGGGCAGCTGAGTAACACTGAAGCTTTCTTT.

The chain has TRBV6-1 and TRBJ1-6; D may be TRBD1 (5 bases). V was clipped by 5 bases and J by 6 bases, with 14 bases between them. This CDR3 has 15 residues. Germline loops: CDR1 MNHNS, CDR2 SASEGT. Here the CDR3 DNA reads TGTGCCAGCAGTACACAGGTCTCGGGTAATTCACCCCTCCACTTT. Translated: CASSTQVSGNSPLHF.

This clonotype turned up a few times. V usage is TRBV12-3 or TRBV12-4 and J usage is TRBJ2-3; D not resolved. Trimming cost V 2 bases and J 9 bases, with 12 bases left between them. CDR3 length: 13 residues. The CDR3 region has the DNA TGTGCCAGCAGTTTAAAGGGCCCTGCCACGCAGTATTTT. This codes for CASSLKGPATQYF.

This clonotype appeared a few times. The rearrangement joins TRBV6-5 to TRBJ2-2; D is perhaps TRBD2 (7 bases). V was shortened by 2 bases and J by 7 bases, with 14 bases between the two germline ends. The length of the CDR3 is 15 residues. Germline values: CDR1 MNHEY, CDR2 SVGAGI. The CDR3 DNA is TGTGCCAGCAGTTACAGGGGGGGGCTGAACGGGGAGCTGTTTTTT. Protein product: CASSYRGGLNGELFF.

There are a few counts of this clonotype. This chain joins TRBV6-5 and TRBJ2-7, with D maybe TRBD1 (5 bases). Germline CDR1 and CDR2: MNHEY and SVGAGI. The CDR3 covers 16 residues. Between the trimmed V and J ends, which lost 2 bases and 0 bases, there was a span of 14 bases. The CDR3 is CASSYGAGRSSYEQYF. The CDR3 nucleotides read TGTGCCAGCAGTTACGGGGCCGGCCGCAGCTCCTACGAGCAGTACTTC.

The chain couples TRBV7-9 to TRBJ2-5, with D perhaps TRBD1 or TRBD2 (6 bases each). This CDR3 is built from 14 residues. The germline V gene has CDR1 SEHNR and CDR2 FQNEAQ (reference sequence). The germline V and J ends were trimmed by 8 bases and 5 bases, with 18 bases remaining between them. CDR3 sequence: CASDRRGLEETQYF. CDR3 in DNA: TGTGCCAGCGACCGCCGGGGGCTAGAGGAGACCCAGTACTTC.

Only a few counts were recorded for this clonotype. The chain has TRBV19 and TRBJ2-1, with 7 positions matching TRBD1. CDR3 length: 15 amino acids. Germline V gives CDR1 LNHDA, CDR2 SQIVND (reference sequence). V lost 6 bases and J lost 12; bases outside the gene matches: 17. Written as DNA, the CDR3 is TGTGCCAGTAGCCTACCAAAACAGGGGCTAATTTGGCAGTTCTTC. The encoded protein is CASSLPKQGLIWQFF.

This clonotype came up a few times. This chain connects TRBV5-1 to TRBJ2-3; D is possibly TRBD2 (7 bases). Trimming removed 5 bases at V and 4 bases at J, with 26 bases between. The CDR3 has 18 amino acids. Germline CDR1 SGHRS, CDR2 YFSETQ. In DNA form, the CDR3 reads TGCGCCAGCAGGCTCCGGGACCCTAGGGGGGGTCGCTCAGATACGCAGTATTTT. Translation: CASRLRDPRGGRSDTQYF.

Only a few counts were recorded for this clonotype. This sequence joins TRBV4-1 and TRBJ1-1, with 7 bases lining up with TRBD1. The CDR3 is 15 amino acids. Germline CDR1 MGHRA, CDR2 YSYEKL. V gave up 4 bases and J gave up 3 bases; unmatched junction bases: 8. CDR3 in amino acids: CASSLIRRGDTEAFF. In DNA, the CDR3 is TGCGCCAGCAGCCTCATACGCAGGGGGGACACTGAAGCTTTCTTT.

V gene TRBV27 combines with J gene TRBJ2-3; TRBD1 aligns across 7 bases. The CDR3 covers 16 residues. Germline V gives CDR1 MNHEY, CDR2 SMNVEV (reference sequence). V shed 7 bases, J shed 2 bases, and the junction held 12 bases outside the gene matches. The CDR3 is CASIPFTGDLTDTQYF. CDR3 coding DNA: TGTGCCAGCATCCCCTTCACAGGGGACCTCACAGATACGCAGTATTTT.

Many counts were recorded for this clonotype. This chain uses TRBV7-3 with TRBJ2-5, with D possibly matching TRBD1 (5 bases). V was clipped by 3 bases and J by 3 bases, with 8 bases between them. The CDR3 loop spans 13 amino acids. Germline V gene lookup returns CDR1 SGHTA and CDR2 FQGTGA. DNA of the CDR3: TGTGCCAGCAGCTTTGGCAGGGAAGAGACCCAGTACTTC. It codes for CASSFGREETQYF.

In its sample, this clonotype was seen many times. This rearrangement joins TRBV24-1 to TRBJ2-2; TRBD2 agrees at 7 bases. Germline CDR1 is KGHDR and CDR2 is SFDVKD. The CDR3 has 18 amino acids. J gave up 2 bases and V 3 bases, and 11 bases lay outside the gene matches. CDR3 region: CATSDGEETSRNTGELFF. CDR3 DNA: TGTGCCACCAGTGATGGAGAAGAGACTAGCCGAAACACCGGGGAGCTGTTTTTT.

The V call is TRBV4-1, the J call TRBJ2-3; TRBD2 agrees at 11 bases. V shed 1 base and J 4 bases; nucleotides not matched to a gene: 7. Germline V gene lookup returns CDR1 MGHRA and CDR2 YSYEKL. This CDR3 comprises 17 residues. CDR3 protein: CASSQVLSGGAADTQYF. The CDR3 region has the DNA TGCGCCAGCAGCCAAGTCCTTAGCGGGGGGGCGGCAGATACGCAGTATTTT.

The chain couples TRBV5-1 to TRBJ2-5, with no clear D. The CDR3 runs 15 residues. Germline V gives CDR1 SGHRS, CDR2 YFSETQ. The ends were cut back, 0 bases at V and 4 bases at J, with 13 bases in the middle. The CDR3 region is CASSLAPQARETQYF. The CDR3 DNA reads TGCGCCAGCAGCTTGGCCCCGCAGGCTCGAGAGACCCAGTACTTC.

The table lists this clonotype with a few counts. The chain uses TRBV2 and TRBJ2-5; D not resolved. CDR3 length: 10 residues. V shed 7 bases and J shed 14 bases, with 14 bases lying between them. Per germline, CDR1 SNHLY and CDR2 FYNNEI. Here the CDR3 reads CASKEYGDYF. CDR3 nucleotides: TGTGCCAGCAAGGAATATGGGGATTACTTC.

This clonotype was detected a few times. This rearrangement joins TRBV6-1 to TRBJ1-4; D is uncertain. This CDR3 region has 14 residues. Trimming shortened V by 7 bases and J by 0 bases, and 9 bases separated the two germline ends. CDR1 is MNHNS and CDR2 is SASEGT in the germline V gene. CDR3 amino acids: CASTKTATNEKLFF. CDR3 bases: TGTGCCAGCACCAAAACTGCAACTAATGAAAAACTGTTTTTT.

There are a few counts of this clonotype. The CDR3 DNA reads as TGTGCCAGCAGCGTCGACAGGGGGTCGGGTGAAAAACTGTTTTTT. It specifies CASSVDRGSGEKLFF. The chain joins TRBV9 to TRBJ1-4; 9 bases are a match to TRBD1. Germline trimming cut 2 bases from V and 7 bases from J; bases unmatched to any gene: 6. Germline CDR1 and CDR2: SGDLS and YYNGEE. The CDR3 totals 15 residues.

This clonotype has just a few counts. V gene TRBV5-1 combines with J gene TRBJ1-3, with D hard to call. The germline V gene encodes CDR1 SGHRS and CDR2 YFSETQ. This CDR3 contains 13 residues. Trimming pared 2 bases from V and 2 bases from J, leaving 5 bases between. This chain's CDR3 is CASSLGTGNTIYF. The CDR3 DNA reads TGCGCCAGCAGCTTAGGGACTGGAAACACCATATATTTT.

This clonotype was seen ten or more times. The chain couples TRBV12-3 or TRBV12-4 to TRBJ2-5; 10 positions match TRBD2. The CDR3 runs to 15 residues. J gave up 4 bases and V 4 bases, and 6 bases lay outside the gene matches. CDR3 nucleotides: TGTGCCAGCAGTTCCCTGAGCGGGGGGGCAGAGACCCAGTACTTC. Encoded protein: CASSSLSGGAETQYF.

This chain connects TRBV7-3 to TRBJ2-1; 7 bases map to TRBD1. Trimming cost V 5 bases and J 4 bases; bases outside gene matches: 8. CDR1 is SGHTA, CDR2 FQGTGA, per germline. The CDR3 has 15 residues. This CDR3 reads CASSPTRQGYNEQFF. The CDR3 DNA reads as TGTGCCAGCAGCCCGACCCGACAGGGTTACAATGAGCAGTTCTTC.